One T cell receptor (beta chain) is described in this entry. The target antigen is unknown. This specimen belongs to a study of T-cell memory formation after mild COVID-19. Each CDR3 protein gets one entry after TCRdb re-called the 5' RACE reads with MiXCR. The sample yields roughly 480,000 distinct CDR3 sequences, 25% seen once. Study results and caveats: Some clones that responded turned up in pre-infection memory, which suggests that cross-reactive memory joined in. Clones that shrank (day 15 to 85) were balanced CD4/CD8, whereas later expanders leaned CD4+. Whether second-wave clones peaking at day 37 were SARS-CoV-2 specific went unconfirmed. Largely, contracting CD4+ clones fell within CM and EM, and contracting CD8+ clones within EMRA.

This CDR3 region has 17 residues. Losses at the gene ends were 5 bases for V and 2 bases for J; bases not matched to a gene: 11. Germline V gene sequence: CDR1 LGHDT, CDR2 YNNKEL (reference sequence). The V call is TRBV3-1, the J call TRBJ2-5; 10 positions match TRBD1. The sample consisted of PBMCs or a T cell subset sorted from them (not recorded which). This receptor was taken from an adult woman who had mild COVID-19 (a few samples of this study predate the infection). Cell type and time point are not known. CDR3 nucleotides: TGTGCCAGCAGCACCCGAGACAGGGGGCCGATACAAGAGACCCAGTACTTC. It translates to CASSTRDRGPIQETQYF.